This T cell receptor (beta chain) was identified during a study of T cells in women clearing cervical HPV infection. As to this clone: The missing CDR3 end, 3 residues past where the read stops, is filled in from the germline J gene.

Assay used: immunoSEQ multiplex PCR; TCRdb lists only in-frame clones, some missing. The data show roughly 35,000 clones, and the top ten clones hold 1.7%. CDR3 size: 13 residues. In germline, CDR1 is LNHDA, CDR2 SQIVND (reference sequence). J is TRBJ1-2 and V is TRBV19; possibly TRBD1 for D (6 bases). The clonotype was recovered from a woman between 18 and 75 years old with a cervical HPV16 infection that either progressed to CIN3+ or cleared (not recorded which). Sequenced material: blood buffy coat. CDR3 sequence: CASSFRTGPGYTF. Incomplete CDR3 DNA: TGTGCCAGTAGTTTCAGAACAGGGCCGGGC.